These 8 T cell receptor beta chains were all obtained from the same sample, sequenced in a study of beta chain features in type 1 diabetes. The study reverse transcribed the entire isolated RNA, so it sequenced expressed TCRB transcripts. The table came from immunoSEQ multiplex PCR; TCRdb's copy has only in-frame clones and leaves some out. The sample includes roughly 500,000 clones, 30% of them seen just once. The sample taken for sequencing was naive CD4+ T cells from blood. Source of these receptors: a young man in good health.

This clone has a single count. The chain joins TRBV15 to TRBJ2-1; 14 bases map to TRBD2. CDR1 LNHNV and CDR2 YYDKDF come from the germline V gene (reference sequence). This CDR3 has 16 amino acids. Trimming cost V 1 base and J 7 bases; bases outside gene matches: 3. The CDR3 nucleotides are TGTGCCACCAGCAGAGGGGGACTAGCGGGAGTTAATGAGCAGTTCTTC. It codes for CATSRGGLAGVNEQFF.

The V and J genes are TRBV7-6 and TRBJ2-3; D possibly corresponds to TRBD2 (6 bases). Germline assignment: CDR1 SGHVS and CDR2 FNYEAQ. The CDR3 runs 16 residues. With 6 bases removed from V and 3 bases from J, the gap between germline ends came to 19 bases. Here the CDR3 reads CASSRRGGIMTDTQYF. The CDR3, as DNA: TGTGCCAGCAGTCGCCGCGGCGGGATCATGACAGATACGCAGTATTTT. Full variable domain (outside the CDR3, taken from reference TRBV7-6 and TRBJ2-3): GAGVSQSPRYKVTKRGQDVALRCDPISGHVSLYWYRQALGQGPEFLTYFNYEAQQDKSGLPNDRFSAERPEGSISTLTIQRTEQRDSAMYRCASSRRGGIMTDTQYFGPGTRLTVL.

The chain carries TRBV7-2 and TRBJ1-5; D uncertain. V dropped 5 bases and J dropped 11 bases, with 16 bases sitting between them. The CDR3 runs to 13 residues. Germline loops: CDR1 SGHTA, CDR2 FQGNSA. In DNA, the CDR3 is TGTGCCAGCAGCCCCCCCGGCCAGTCCTCCCAGCATTTT. Protein sequence: CASSPPGQSSQHF. Supplemented by reference TRBV7-2 and TRBJ1-5, the full variable domain reads GAGVSQSPSNKVTEKGKDVELRCDPISGHTALYWYRQSLGQGLEFLIYFQGNSAPDKSGLPSDRFSAERTGGSVSTLTIQRTQQEDSAVYLCASSPPGQSSQHFGDGTRLSIL.

J is TRBJ1-5 and V is TRBV2; D is ambiguous. This CDR3 has 13 amino acids. Germline CDR1 reads SNHLY; CDR2 reads FYNNEI. Trimming took 1 base from V and 7 from J, leaving 8 bases between them. The CDR3 protein is CASSEEGRQPQHF. The CDR3 DNA is TGTGCCAGCAGTGAAGAAGGGCGCCAGCCCCAGCATTTT.

The chain is built from TRBV28 and TRBJ1-2; D uncertain. Trimming cost V 9 bases and J 3 bases, with 14 bases left between them. The length of the CDR3 is 13 residues. Looked up from germline, CDR1 is MDHEN and CDR2 is SYDVKM. CDR3 residues: CASRGDIDYGYTF. The CDR3 nucleotides read TGTGCCAGTCGCGGGGATATCGACTATGGCTACACCTTC.

This clone has just a few counts. The chain couples TRBV30 to TRBJ1-2; D gene ambiguous. The germline gives CDR1 GTSNPN, CDR2 SVGIG (reference sequence). V was cut by 4 bases and J by 2 bases, with 11 bases left in between. This CDR3 spans 13 amino acids. The CDR3 loop reads CAWTAGFNYGYTF. For the CDR3, the DNA is TGTGCCTGGACCGCAGGATTCAACTATGGCTACACCTTC.

This clone was seen more than once but under ten times. The genes are TRBV5-4 and TRBJ2-7; 7 nucleotides line up with TRBD2. Per germline, CDR1 SGHNT and CDR2 YYREEE (reference sequence). CDR3 length: 11 residues. V was clipped by 7 bases and J by 4 bases; unmatched bases: 2. The CDR3, as DNA: TGTGCCAGCTCAGCGGGATACGAGCAGTACTTC. This gives the protein CASSAGYEQYF.

Here the CDR3 DNA reads TGTGCCAGCAGCTTGGTTGAGGAGCAGTACTTC. It translates to CASSLVEEQYF. This sequence joins TRBV5-6 and TRBJ2-7; D is unclear. The V end lost 0 bases, the J end lost 7 bases, and 5 bases lay between the germline ends. Germline V CDR1 and CDR2: SGHDT, YYEEEE. This CDR3 has 11 amino acids.